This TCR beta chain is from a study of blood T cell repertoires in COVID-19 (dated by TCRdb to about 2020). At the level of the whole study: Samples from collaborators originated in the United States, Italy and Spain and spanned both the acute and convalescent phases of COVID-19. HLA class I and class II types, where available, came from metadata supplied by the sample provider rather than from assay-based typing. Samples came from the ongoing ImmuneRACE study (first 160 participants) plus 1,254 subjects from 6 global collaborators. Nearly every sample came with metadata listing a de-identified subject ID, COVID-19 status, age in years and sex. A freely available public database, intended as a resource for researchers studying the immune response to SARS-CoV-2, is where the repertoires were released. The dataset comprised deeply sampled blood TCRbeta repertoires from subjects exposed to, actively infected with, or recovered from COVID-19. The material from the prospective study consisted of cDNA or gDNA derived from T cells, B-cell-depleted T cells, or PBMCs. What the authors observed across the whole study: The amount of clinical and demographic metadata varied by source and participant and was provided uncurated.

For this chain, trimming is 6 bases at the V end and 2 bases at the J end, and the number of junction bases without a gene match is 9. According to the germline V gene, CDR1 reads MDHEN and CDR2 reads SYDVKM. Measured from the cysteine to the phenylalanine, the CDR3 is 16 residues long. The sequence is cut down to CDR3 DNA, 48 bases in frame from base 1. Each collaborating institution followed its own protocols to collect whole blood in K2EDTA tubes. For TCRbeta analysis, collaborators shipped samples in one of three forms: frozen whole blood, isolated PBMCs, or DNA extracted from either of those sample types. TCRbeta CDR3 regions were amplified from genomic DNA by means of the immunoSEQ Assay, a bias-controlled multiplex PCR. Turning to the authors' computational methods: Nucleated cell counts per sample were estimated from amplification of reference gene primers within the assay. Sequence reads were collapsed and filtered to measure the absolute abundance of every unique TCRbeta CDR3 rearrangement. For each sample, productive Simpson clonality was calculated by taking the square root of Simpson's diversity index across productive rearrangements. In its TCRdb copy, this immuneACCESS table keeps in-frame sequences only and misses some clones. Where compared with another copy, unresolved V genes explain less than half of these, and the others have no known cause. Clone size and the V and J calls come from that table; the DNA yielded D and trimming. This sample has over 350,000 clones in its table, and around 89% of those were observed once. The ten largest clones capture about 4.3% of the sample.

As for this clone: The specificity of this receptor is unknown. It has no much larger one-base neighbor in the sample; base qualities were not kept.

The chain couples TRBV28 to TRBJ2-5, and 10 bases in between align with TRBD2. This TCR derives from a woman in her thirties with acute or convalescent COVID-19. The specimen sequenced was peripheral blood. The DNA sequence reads TGTGCCAGCAGACCCGGACTAGCGGTAAATCAAGAGACCCAGTACTTC. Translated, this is CASRPGLAVNQETQYF.